This T cell receptor beta chain was captured by sequencing in a study of persistence of HIV-infected CD4 T cells. Study as a whole: Blood samples, up to roughly 200 mL, came from multiple time points, except a couple of leukapheresis donors sampled once. Study-wide findings and caveats: Degenerate expanded CDR3beta sequences were enriched among CMV- and Gag-responding cells.

The stimulus was an HIV-1 Gag 15-mer peptide pool, 0.85 to 1 ug/peptide/mL. Sorting selected CD4+ T cells upregulating both CD40 ligand and CD69. The immunoSEQ assay was version 4, run in survey mode. Assay used: immunoSEQ multiplex PCR; TCRdb lists only in-frame clones, some missing. The table records 25,000 to 35,000 clones, 65% to 75% of them present only once. As to this clone: As yet, its antigen is unknown.

The V end lost 2 bases, the J end lost 0 bases, and 16 bases lay between the germline ends. This CDR3 region has 18 residues. The germline V gene has CDR1 MNHNS and CDR2 SASEGT. This sequence was found in an adult man with HIV who was CMV-seropositive. Sequencing was performed on CD4+ T cells sorted from PBMCs after approximately 19-hour stimulation, taken from a patient who received antiretroviral therapy. This sequence joins TRBV6-1 and TRBJ1-4, with a weak D call TRBD1 (5 bases). The CDR3 nucleotides are TGTGCCAGCAGTGAACCGCGGGGCAGCATTGCAACTAATGAAAAACTGTTTTTT. Translated: CASSEPRGSIATNEKLFF.